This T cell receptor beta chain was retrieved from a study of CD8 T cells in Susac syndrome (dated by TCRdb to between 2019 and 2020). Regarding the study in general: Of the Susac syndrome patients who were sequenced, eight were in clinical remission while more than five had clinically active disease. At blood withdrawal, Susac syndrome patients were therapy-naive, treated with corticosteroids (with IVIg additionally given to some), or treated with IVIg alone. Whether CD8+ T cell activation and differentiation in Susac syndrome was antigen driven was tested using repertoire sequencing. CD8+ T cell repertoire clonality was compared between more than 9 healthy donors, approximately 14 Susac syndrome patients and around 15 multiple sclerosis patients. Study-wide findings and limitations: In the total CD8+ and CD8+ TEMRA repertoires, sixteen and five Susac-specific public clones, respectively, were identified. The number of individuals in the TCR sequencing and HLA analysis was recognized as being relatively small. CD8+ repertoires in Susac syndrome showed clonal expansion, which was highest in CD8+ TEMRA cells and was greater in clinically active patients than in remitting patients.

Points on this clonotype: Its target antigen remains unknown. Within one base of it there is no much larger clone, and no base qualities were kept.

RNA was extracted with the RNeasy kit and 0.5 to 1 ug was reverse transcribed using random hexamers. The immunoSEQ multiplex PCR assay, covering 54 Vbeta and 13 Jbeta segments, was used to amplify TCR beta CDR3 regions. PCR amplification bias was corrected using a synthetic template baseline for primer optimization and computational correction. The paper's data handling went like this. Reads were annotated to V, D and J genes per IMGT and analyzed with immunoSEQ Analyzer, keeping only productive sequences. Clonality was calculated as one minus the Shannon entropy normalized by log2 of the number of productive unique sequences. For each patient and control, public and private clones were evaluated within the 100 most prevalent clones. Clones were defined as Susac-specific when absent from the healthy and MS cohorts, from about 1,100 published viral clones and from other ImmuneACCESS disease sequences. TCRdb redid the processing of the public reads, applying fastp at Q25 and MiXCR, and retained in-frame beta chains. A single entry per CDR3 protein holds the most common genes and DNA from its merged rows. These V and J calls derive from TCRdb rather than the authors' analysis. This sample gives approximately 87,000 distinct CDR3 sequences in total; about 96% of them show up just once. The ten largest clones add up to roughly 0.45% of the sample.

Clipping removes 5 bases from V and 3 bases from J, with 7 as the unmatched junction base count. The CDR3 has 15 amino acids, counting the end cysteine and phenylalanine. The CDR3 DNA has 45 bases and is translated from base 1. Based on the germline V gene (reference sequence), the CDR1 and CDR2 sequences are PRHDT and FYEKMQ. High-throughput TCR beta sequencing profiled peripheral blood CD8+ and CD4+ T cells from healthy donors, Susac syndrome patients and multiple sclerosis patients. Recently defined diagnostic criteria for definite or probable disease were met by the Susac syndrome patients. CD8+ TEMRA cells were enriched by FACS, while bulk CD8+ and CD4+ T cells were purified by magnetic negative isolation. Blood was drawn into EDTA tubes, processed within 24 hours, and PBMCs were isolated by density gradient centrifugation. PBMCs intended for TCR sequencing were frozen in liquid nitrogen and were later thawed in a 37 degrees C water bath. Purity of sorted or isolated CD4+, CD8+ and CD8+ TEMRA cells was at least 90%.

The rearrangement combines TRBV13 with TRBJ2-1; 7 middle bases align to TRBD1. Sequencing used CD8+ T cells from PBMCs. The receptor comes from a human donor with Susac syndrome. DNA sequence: TGTGCCAGCAGCGGACAGGTCGCGGTCTACAATGAGCAGTTCTTC. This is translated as CASSGQVAVYNEQFF. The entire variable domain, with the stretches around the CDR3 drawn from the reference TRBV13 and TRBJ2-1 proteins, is AAGVIQSPRHLIKEKRETATLKCYPIPRHDTVYWYQQGPGQDPQFLISFYEKMQSDKGSIPDRFSAQQFSDYHSELNMSSLELGDSALYFCASSGQVAVYNEQFFGPGTRLTVL.